This note documents a single T cell receptor (beta chain) sequence. The antigen is not known. Next came a second PCR, run for about 7 to 12 cycles, which used a sample-barcoded 5' primer along with a J-beta primer mix. MiXCR, run by TCRdb on the 5' RACE reads, gives a single entry per CDR3 protein. Among more than 650,000 distinct CDR3 sequences, 22% were seen once, and the ten largest hold about 20%. The data belong to a study of blood T cells in healthy people across ages. General study results and limits: Estimated diversity that came from one million T cells was considered an underestimate.

The CDR3 has 15 amino acids. Trimming took 3 bases from V and 2 from J, leaving 12 bases between them. The germline CDR1 and CDR2 sequences are LGHDT and YNNKEL (reference sequence). The chain uses TRBV3-1 and TRBJ2-3, with D possibly TRBD1 on 5 matching bases. The source of this sequence is a man between 65 and 85 years old in good health. The source material was blood. For the CDR3, the DNA is TGTGCCAGCAGCCAGACAGACTGGATCACAGATACGCAGTATTTT. Its translation: CASSQTDWITDTQYF.